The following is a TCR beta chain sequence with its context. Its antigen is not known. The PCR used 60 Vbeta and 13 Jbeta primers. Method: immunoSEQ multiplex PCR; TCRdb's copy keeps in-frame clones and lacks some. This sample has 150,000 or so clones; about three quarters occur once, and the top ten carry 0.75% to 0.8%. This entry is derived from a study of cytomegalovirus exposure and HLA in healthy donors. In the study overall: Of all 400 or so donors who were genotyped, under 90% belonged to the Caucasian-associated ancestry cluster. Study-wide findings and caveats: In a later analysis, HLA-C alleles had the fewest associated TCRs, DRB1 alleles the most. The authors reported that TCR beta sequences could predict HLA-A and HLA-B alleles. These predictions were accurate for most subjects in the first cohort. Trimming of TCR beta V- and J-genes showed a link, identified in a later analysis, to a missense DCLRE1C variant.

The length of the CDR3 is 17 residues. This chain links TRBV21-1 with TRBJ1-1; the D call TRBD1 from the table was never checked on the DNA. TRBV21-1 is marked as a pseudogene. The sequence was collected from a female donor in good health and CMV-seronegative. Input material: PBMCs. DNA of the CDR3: TGTGCCAGCAGCAAAGGGGCTTGGGCTTTAATGAACACTGAAGCTTTCTTT. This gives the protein CASSKGAWALMNTEAFF.